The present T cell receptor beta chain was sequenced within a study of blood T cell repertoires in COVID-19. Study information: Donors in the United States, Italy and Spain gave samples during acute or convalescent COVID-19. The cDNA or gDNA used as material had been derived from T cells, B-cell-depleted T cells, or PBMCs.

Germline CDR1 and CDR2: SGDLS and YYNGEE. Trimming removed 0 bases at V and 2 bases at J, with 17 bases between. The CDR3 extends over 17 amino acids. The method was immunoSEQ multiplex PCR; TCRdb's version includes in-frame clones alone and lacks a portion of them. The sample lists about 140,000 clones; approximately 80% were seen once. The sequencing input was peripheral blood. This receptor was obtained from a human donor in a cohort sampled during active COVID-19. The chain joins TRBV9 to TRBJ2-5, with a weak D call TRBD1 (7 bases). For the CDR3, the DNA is TGTGCCAGCAGCGTAGCTACTGGAGGGGGCCAGCAAGAGACCCAGTACTTC. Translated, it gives CASSVATGGGQQETQYF.